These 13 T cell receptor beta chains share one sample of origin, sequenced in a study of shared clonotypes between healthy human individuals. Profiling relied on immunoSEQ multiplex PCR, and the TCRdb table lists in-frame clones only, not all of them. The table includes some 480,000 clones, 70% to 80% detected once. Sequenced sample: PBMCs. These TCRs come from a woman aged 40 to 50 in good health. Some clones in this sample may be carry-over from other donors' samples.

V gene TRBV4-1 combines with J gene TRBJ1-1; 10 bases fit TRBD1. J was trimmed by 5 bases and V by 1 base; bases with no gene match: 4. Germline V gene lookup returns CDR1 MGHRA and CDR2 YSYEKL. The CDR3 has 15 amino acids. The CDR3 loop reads CASSQGQGAVTEAFF. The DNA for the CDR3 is TGCGCCAGCAGCCAAGGACAGGGGGCGGTAACTGAAGCTTTCTTT.

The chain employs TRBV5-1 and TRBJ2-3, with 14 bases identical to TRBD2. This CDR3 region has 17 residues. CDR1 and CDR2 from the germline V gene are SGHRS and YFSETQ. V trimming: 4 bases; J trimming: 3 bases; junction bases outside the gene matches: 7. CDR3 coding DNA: TGCGCCAGCAGCCTATATAGGACTAGCGGGAGGACAGATACGCAGTATTTT. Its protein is CASSLYRTSGRTDTQYF. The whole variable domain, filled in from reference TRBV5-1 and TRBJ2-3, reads KAGVTQTPRYLIKTRGQQVTLSCSPISGHRSVSWYQQTPGQGLQFLFEYFSETQRNKGNFPGRFSGRQFSNSRSEMNVSTLELGDSALYLCASSLYRTSGRTDTQYFGPGTRLTVL.

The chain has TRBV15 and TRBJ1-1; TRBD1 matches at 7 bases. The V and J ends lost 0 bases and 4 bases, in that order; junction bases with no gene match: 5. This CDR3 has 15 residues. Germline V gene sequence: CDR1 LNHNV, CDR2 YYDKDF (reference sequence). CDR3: CATSRDPGGSTEAFF. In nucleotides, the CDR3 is TGTGCCACCAGCAGAGATCCAGGGGGTAGCACTGAAGCTTTCTTT.

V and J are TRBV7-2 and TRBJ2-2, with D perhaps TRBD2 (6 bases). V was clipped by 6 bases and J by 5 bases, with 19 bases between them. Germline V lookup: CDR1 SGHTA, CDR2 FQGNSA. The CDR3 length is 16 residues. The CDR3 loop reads CASSYPGRGMTGELFF. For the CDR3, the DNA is TGTGCCAGCAGTTACCCTGGGCGCGGGATGACCGGGGAGCTGTTTTTT.

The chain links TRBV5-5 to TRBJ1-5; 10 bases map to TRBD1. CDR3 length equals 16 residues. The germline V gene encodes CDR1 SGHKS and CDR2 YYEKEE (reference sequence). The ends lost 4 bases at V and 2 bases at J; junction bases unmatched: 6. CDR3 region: CASSPQTGGGNQPQHF. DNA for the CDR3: TGTGCCAGCAGCCCTCAGACAGGGGGCGGCAATCAGCCCCAGCATTTT.

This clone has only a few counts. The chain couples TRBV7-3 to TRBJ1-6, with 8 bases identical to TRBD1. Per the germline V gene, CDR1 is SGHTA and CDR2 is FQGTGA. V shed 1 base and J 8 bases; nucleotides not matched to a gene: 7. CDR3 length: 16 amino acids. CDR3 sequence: CASSLNGQGTDSPLHF. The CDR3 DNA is TGTGCCAGCAGCTTAAACGGACAGGGAACAGATTCACCCCTCCACTTT.

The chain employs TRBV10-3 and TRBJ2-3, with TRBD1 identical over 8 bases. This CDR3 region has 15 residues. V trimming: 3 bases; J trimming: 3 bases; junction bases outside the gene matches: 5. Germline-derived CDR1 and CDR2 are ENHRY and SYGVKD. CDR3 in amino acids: CAISDQGARTDTQYF. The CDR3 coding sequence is TGTGCCATCAGTGACCAGGGGGCGCGGACAGATACGCAGTATTTT.

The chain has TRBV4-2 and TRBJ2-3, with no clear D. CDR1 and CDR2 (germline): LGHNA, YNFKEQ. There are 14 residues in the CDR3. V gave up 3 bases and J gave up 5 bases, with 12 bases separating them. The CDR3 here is CASSQEVREDTQYF. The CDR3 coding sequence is TGTGCCAGCAGCCAGGAAGTAAGAGAAGATACGCAGTATTTT.

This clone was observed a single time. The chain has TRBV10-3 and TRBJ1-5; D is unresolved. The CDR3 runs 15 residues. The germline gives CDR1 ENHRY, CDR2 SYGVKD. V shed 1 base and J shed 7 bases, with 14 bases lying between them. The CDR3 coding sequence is TGTGCCATCAGTGAGTACCGGGGAGGAGAGCAGCCCCAGCATTTT. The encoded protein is CAISEYRGGEQPQHF.

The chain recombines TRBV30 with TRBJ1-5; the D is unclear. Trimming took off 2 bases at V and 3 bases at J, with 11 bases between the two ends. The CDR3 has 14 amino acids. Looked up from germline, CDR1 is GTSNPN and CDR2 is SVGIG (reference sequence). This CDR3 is CAWSLDGDNQPQHF. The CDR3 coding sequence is TGTGCCTGGAGTTTGGACGGAGACAATCAGCCCCAGCATTTT. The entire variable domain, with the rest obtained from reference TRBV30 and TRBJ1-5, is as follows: SQTIHQWPATLVQPVGSPLSLECTVEGTSNPNLYWYRQAAGRGLQLLFYSVGIGQISSEVPQNLSASRPQDRQFILSSKKLLLSDSGFYLCAWSLDGDNQPQHFGDGTRLSIL.

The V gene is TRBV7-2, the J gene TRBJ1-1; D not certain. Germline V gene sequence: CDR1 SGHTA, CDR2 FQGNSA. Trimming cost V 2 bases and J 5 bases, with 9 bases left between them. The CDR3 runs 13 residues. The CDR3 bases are TGTGCCAGCAGCTTAAGTGCGCAGACTGAAGCTTTCTTT. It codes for CASSLSAQTEAFF.

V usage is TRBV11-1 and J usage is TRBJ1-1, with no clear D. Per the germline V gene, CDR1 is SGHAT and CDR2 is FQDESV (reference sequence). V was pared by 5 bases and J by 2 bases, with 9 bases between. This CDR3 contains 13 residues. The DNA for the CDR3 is TGTGCCAGCAGCCAAACAGAAAACACTGAAGCTTTCTTT. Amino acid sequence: CASSQTENTEAFF.

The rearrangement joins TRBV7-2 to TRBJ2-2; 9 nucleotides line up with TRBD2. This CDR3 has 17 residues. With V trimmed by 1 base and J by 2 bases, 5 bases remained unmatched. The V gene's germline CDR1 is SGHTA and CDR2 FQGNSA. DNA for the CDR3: TGTGCCAGCAGCTTAGGGCGGGGACTAGCAAACACCGGGGAGCTGTTTTTT. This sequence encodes CASSLGRGLANTGELFF.